The T cell receptor (beta chain) described here comes from a study of T cell responses to AZD1222 COVID-19 vaccine. Profiled with immunoSEQ multiplex PCR; TCRdb holds only in-frame clones, not every one. The table lists under 170,000 clones, 92% of them singletons. Points from the study as a whole: Females made up more of the donors, who were largely white British, and clonal diversity may have come out too low. Dominant CD4 TCR responses targeted spike regions 160-218 and 743-854.

Comment on this clone: The antigen is undetermined.

Both about-4-week and about-12-week second-dose recipients were combined. The V and J ends lost 2 bases and 2 bases, in that order; junction bases with no gene match: 1. Per germline, CDR1 MDHEN and CDR2 SYDVKM. CDR3 length: 15 residues. The chain carries TRBV28 and TRBJ1-5, with TRBD1 matching over 9 bases. Material: peripheral blood, obtained 28 days after the second AZD1222 dose. The sequence came from an adult who received the AZD1222 COVID-19 vaccine. For the CDR3, the DNA is TGTGCCAGCAGTTTAGGGGACAGGGGCAATCAGCCCCAGCATTTT. The encoded protein is CASSLGDRGNQPQHF.